The clone carrying this T cell receptor beta chain showed up just a few times. Its antigen is undetermined. This record comes from a study of beta chain features in type 1 diabetes. Study-wide context: Examination spanned approximately 110 million sorted cells from all samples.

The whole isolated RNA underwent reverse transcription, so sequencing captured expressed TCRB transcripts. Sequencing used immunoSEQ multiplex PCR; TCRdb keeps in-frame clones, though not all of them. The data contain around 600,000 clones, about an eighth of them seen just once; the ten biggest clones take up roughly 0.12%. Study conclusions and caveats: There was no resolution here of whether HLA type influences TCRB rearrangement. Significant though moderate, a shortening of TCRB CDR3s appeared in all four CD4+ subsets of Type 1 diabetes patients. Cells expressing TCR highly could be over-represented by cDNA sequencing.

This receptor was obtained from a man aged 30 to 39 with type 1 diabetes. Sequencing input: naive CD4+ T cells from blood.

The CDR3 protein is CASSRDKSYEQYF. In DNA form, the CDR3 reads TGTGCCAGCAGCCGCGACAAGTCCTACGAGCAGTACTTC. The chain uses TRBV11-2 and TRBJ2-7; D is uncertain. Germline V gene lookup returns CDR1 SGHAT and CDR2 FQNNGV. CDR3 size: 13 residues. Trimming left V 5 bases short and J 1 base short, with 9 bases between.